This entry features one T cell receptor (beta chain) sequence. What this receptor recognizes is not known. No much larger clone exists at a distance of one base, and base qualities are not known. TCRbeta CDR3 regions were amplified from genomic DNA using the immunoSEQ Assay, a bias-controlled multiplex PCR. Regarding the original processing steps: Nucleated cell counts per sample were estimated from amplification of reference gene primers within the assay. Sequence reads were collapsed and filtered to measure the absolute abundance of every unique TCRbeta CDR3 rearrangement. For each sample, productive Simpson clonality was calculated as the square root of Simpson's diversity index over productive rearrangements. TCRdb retrieved this table from immuneACCESS and kept in-frame rearrangements only. Not all clones are present; in checked studies, unresolved V genes account for under half, and no reason is known for the remainder. V and J calls and clone size are those listed in that table; D and trimming were worked out from the DNA. The sample has roughly 390,000 clones on record, roughly 85% of them singletons. The leading ten clones occupy about 3.6% of the sample.

The data were taken from a study of blood T cell repertoires in COVID-19 (dated by TCRdb to the early 2020s). About the investigation overall: Collaborator samples came from the United States, Italy and Spain and covered acute and convalescent phases of COVID-19. The prospective study material was composed of cDNA or gDNA derived from T cells, B-cell-depleted T cells, or PBMCs. The dataset comprised deeply sampled blood TCRbeta repertoires from subjects exposed to, actively infected with, or recovered from COVID-19. The repertoires were made available in a free public database intended to serve as a resource for research on the immune response to SARS-CoV-2. The samples were drawn from the first 160 participants of the ongoing ImmuneRACE study and from some 1,300 subjects provided by 6 global collaborators. A de-identified subject ID, COVID-19 status, age in years and sex were almost always included in the sample metadata. HLA class I and class II types, where available, came from metadata supplied by the sample provider rather than from assay-based typing.

Broader findings and caveats from the paper: The quantity of clinical and demographic metadata differed by source and by participant and was supplied without curation.

The collaborating institutions used their own protocols to collect whole blood in K2EDTA tubes. For TCRbeta analysis, collaborators shipped samples as frozen whole blood, isolated PBMCs, or DNA extracted from either of those sample types. V and J lose 0 bases and 4 bases, and a span of 7 bases separates them. Its CDR3 holds 14 amino acids, cysteine through phenylalanine. The kept DNA is CDR3 alone, 42 bases in frame from the first base. From a lookup of the germline V gene, CDR1 and CDR2 are SGHTA and FQGNSA. The chain is encoded by TRBV7-2 joined to TRBJ1-3; possibly the D gene is TRBD1, per 5 matching bases. Sequenced sample: peripheral blood. The source of this sequence is a woman under 30 with acute or convalescent COVID-19. Here is the DNA: TGTGCCAGCAGCTTAGCGACAGTGGGAAACACCATATATTTT. Its translation is CASSLATVGNTIYF.